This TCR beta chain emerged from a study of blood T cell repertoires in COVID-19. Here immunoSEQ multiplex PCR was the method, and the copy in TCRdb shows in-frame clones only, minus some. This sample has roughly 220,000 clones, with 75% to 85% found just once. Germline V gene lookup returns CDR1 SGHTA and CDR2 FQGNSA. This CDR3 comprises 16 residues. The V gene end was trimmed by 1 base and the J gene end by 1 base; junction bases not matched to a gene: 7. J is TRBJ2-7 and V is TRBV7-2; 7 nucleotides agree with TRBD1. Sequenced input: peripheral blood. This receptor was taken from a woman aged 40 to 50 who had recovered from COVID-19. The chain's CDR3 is CASSLGSGTASYEQYF. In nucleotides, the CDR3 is TGTGCCAGCAGCTTAGGATCCGGGACAGCTTCCTACGAGCAGTACTTC.